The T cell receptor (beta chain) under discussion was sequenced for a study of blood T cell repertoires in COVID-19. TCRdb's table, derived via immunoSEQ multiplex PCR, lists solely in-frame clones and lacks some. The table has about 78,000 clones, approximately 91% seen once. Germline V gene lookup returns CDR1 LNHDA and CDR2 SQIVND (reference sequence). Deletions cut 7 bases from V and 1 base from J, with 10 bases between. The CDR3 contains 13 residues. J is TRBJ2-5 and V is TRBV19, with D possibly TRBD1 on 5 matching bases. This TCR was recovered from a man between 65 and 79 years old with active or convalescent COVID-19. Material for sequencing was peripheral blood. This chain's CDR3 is CASNKGRQETQYF. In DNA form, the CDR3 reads TGTGCCAGTAATAAGGGGCGCCAAGAGACCCAGTACTTC.